These T cell receptor beta chains were read from a single sample in a study of molecular identifiers for immune sequencing clone quantification. One entry per CDR3 protein results from TCRdb running MiXCR on the PCR reads. The table has approximately 590,000 distinct CDR3 sequences, 25% seen once. The source material was naive CD8+ T cells from blood, with Jurkat cell RNA spiked in. The receptors originated from a human donor in good health. Some libraries in this study had Jurkat cell RNA spiked in. Both conserved end residues are part of each CDR3. A D gene is named only where the DNA matches it firmly. Size is omitted from some rows. Given values are once, few, many or a class for expanded clones.

d_gene | abundance | v_gene | CDR3aa
. | . | TRBV7-9 | CASSTRGLQALYGYAF
TRBD2 | few | TRBV12-3/TRBV12-4 | CASTWGGNEQFF
. | many | TRBV6-2/TRBV6-3 | CASRLGNRGFAGANVLTF
TRBD2 | many | TRBV15 | CATSGTSGGRPLYEQYF
. | . | TRBV4-3 | CASSQDHNSYTEAFF
. | . | TRBV5-6 | CASSPSEGYNEQFF
. | many | TRBV5-1 | CASSLPLQETQYF
. | . | TRBV9 | CASSETSVGTGELFF
. | few | TRBV6-5 | CASSSTGLVEKLFF
TRBD1 | . | TRBV12-3/TRBV12-4 | CASGDRAVDTQYF
. | few | TRBV19 | CASSIEDTTYGYTF
TRBD1 | . | TRBV11-2 | CAIQGMDSPLHF
TRBD2 | . | TRBV9 | CANSALLANSYNEQFF
TRBD1 | many | TRBV5-1 | CASSLVRPGQGAIQPQHF
. | . | TRBV6-6 | CASRDKGTGAFF
. | . | TRBV7-9 | CASGKGGVQLYGYTF
. | few | TRBV7-3 | CASSSGGVEAFF
. | many | TRBV27 | CASSTRQNQPQHF
. | . | TRBV19 | CASSIQGPNEQFF
. | few | TRBV28 | CASKQKGPSSYNEQFF
TRBD1 | . | TRBV9 | CASSQTGQGAAYGYTF
. | many | TRBV28 | CASSPSEDELFF
. | few | TRBV4-3 | CASSQGFGVAYEQYF
. | few | TRBV27 | CASSPDSYYNEQFF
. | . | TRBV12-3/TRBV12-4 | CASRTTADNYEQYF
. | few | TRBV12-3/TRBV12-4 | CASRAGTADLHF
. | . | TRBV7-9 | CASSLYLGSTNEKLFF
. | many | TRBV10-3 | CAISESETRYYEQYF
. | many | TRBV29-1 | CSVVAGELFF
. | many | TRBV7-9 | CASSSGVGAYTEAFF
. | few | TRBV27 | CASSSSGAPSYNEQFF
. | few | TRBV7-9 | CASSLVGRSNTQYF
TRBD2 | . | TRBV27 | CASSLVAGAGGHEQYF
TRBD2 | . | TRBV15 | CATSRAGREAYTGELFF
. | . | TRBV19 | CASRIVGPSTQYF
. | few | TRBV19 | CASSIVEGLAEKLFF
TRBD2 | few | TRBV3-1 | CASSHHGTGGLAVRYEQYF